One sample yielded the 26 T cell receptor beta chains listed below, sequenced in a study of T cells in Graves' hyperthyroidism and ophthalmopathy. The investigators amplified TCR beta CDR3 regions from RNA transcripts. The HTBI primer set served for first-round RT-PCR of the TCR CDR3. TCRdb redid the calling of the multiplex PCR reads with MiXCR, one entry per CDR3 protein. The sample holds about 740,000 distinct CDR3 sequences, roughly 15% seen once. Sequenced: blood. The receptor set was obtained from a young woman with Graves' hyperthyroidism.

The chain is built from TRBV3-1 and TRBJ2-7; 7 positions match TRBD1. CDR3 size: 15 residues. CDR1 is LGHDT, CDR2 YNNKEL, per germline (reference sequence). V lost 5 bases and J lost 0; bases outside the gene matches: 7. CDR3 nucleotide sequence: TGTGCCAGCAGCTTAATCCGGGACAGCTCCTACGAGCAGTACTTC. This sequence encodes CASSLIRDSSYEQYF.

There are many counts of this clonotype. The rearrangement uses TRBV2 and TRBJ1-2; D is possibly TRBD1 (6 bases). This CDR3 has 14 amino acids. The V and J ends lost 3 bases and 6 bases respectively, with 14 bases between them. The germline V gene encodes CDR1 SNHLY and CDR2 FYNNEI. This CDR3 is CASSDLWRGNGYTF. As DNA, the CDR3 is TGTGCCAGCAGTGATTTGTGGAGGGGGAATGGCTACACCTTC.

The table lists this clonotype with many counts. This rearrangement joins TRBV11-2 to TRBJ2-2; D perhaps matches TRBD1 (5 bases). The CDR3 length is 16 residues. Trimming took 4 bases from V and 4 from J, leaving 16 bases between them. Germline lookup yields CDR1 SGHAT and CDR2 FQNNGV. DNA for the CDR3: TGTGCCAGCAGCTCCTTGGGTCCAGGGCTCACCGGGGAGCTGTTTTTT. Translated: CASSSLGPGLTGELFF.

This clonotype was counted only a few times. V gene TRBV25-1 combines with J gene TRBJ2-7, with 8 bases fitting TRBD2. Germline V gene lookup returns CDR1 MGHDK and CDR2 SYGVNS. The CDR3 contains 14 residues. The V and J ends lost 3 bases and 4 bases, in that order; junction bases with no gene match: 5. The CDR3 reads CASSDFGGAYEQYF. The CDR3 DNA follows: TGTGCCAGCAGTGATTTCGGGGGGGCATACGAGCAGTACTTC.

This clonotype came up many times. The chain employs TRBV12-3 or TRBV12-4 and TRBJ2-5; D possibly corresponds to TRBD2 (5 bases). V was clipped by 5 bases and J by 4 bases, with 8 bases between them. The CDR3 extends over 12 amino acids. The CDR3 reads CASSQAGETQYF. DNA for the CDR3: TGTGCCAGCAGTCAGGCGGGAGAGACCCAGTACTTC.

About this clonotype itself: A much larger clone differs by one base, so this may be a read error. The gene calls are TRBV6-1 and TRBJ1-6, with 7 nucleotides matching TRBD1. The J segment lost 2 bases and the V segment lost 5 bases, leaving 3 bases of the junction unmatched. CDR3 length: 15 residues. CDR1 MNHNS and CDR2 SASEGT come from the germline V gene. CDR3 sequence reads: CASSPQGPYNSPLHF. The DNA of the CDR3 is TGTGCCAGCAGTCCACAGGGGCCCTATAATTCACCCCTCCACTTT.

This clonotype appeared a few times. The genes are TRBV27 and TRBJ2-7; 8 nucleotides match TRBD1. With 4 bases clipped from V and 0 bases from J, the junction kept 5 bases outside the gene matches. CDR1 MNHEY and CDR2 SMNVEV come from the germline V gene (reference sequence). CDR3 length equals 15 residues. This CDR3 reads CASSSFRGRSYEQYF. DNA for the CDR3: TGTGCCAGCAGTTCCTTCAGGGGGCGCTCCTACGAGCAGTACTTC.

Ten or more counts support this clonotype. The rearrangement links TRBV11-2 to TRBJ2-7; a possible D gene is TRBD2 (7 bases). Germline assignment: CDR1 SGHAT and CDR2 FQNNGV. This CDR3 contains 15 residues. The V end lost 3 bases, the J end lost 7 bases, and 19 bases lay between the germline ends. Written as DNA, the CDR3 is TGTGCCAGCAGCTTTTGGCGGGCGGGGGCTTTGGAGCAGTACTTC. This translates into CASSFWRAGALEQYF.

The V gene is TRBV7-2, the J gene TRBJ2-7, with D unresolved. The tail of the sequence fits TRBJ2-1 better, so the J call may be wrong. Germline CDR1 and CDR2: SGHTA and FQGNSA. CDR3 length equals 16 residues. The CDR3: CASSLAILDEGYEQFF. The DNA of the CDR3 is TGTGCCAGCAGCTTAGCGATTCTAGACGAAGGCTACGAGCAGTTCTTC.

The CDR3 DNA sequence: TGTGCCAGCAGTTACTCGATACTATCCTACAATGAGCAGTTCTTC. Translating gives CASSYSILSYNEQFF. The V and J genes are TRBV6-7 and TRBJ2-1; D is unclear. TRBV6-7 is an open reading frame, and its role is uncertain. Trimming removed 0 bases from V and 1 base from J, with 7 bases in between. The CDR3 is made up of 15 amino acids.

The table lists this clonotype with many counts. V gene TRBV6-1 combines with J gene TRBJ2-2, with D possibly TRBD2 on 5 matching bases. This CDR3 contains 15 residues. Looked up from germline, CDR1 is MNHNS and CDR2 is SASEGT. V gave up 6 bases and J gave up 7 bases, with 18 bases separating them. The CDR3 coding sequence is TGTGCCAGCAGGAAGGGAGAGGGTATAGGCGGGGAGCTGTTTTTT. This codes for CASRKGEGIGGELFF.

As to this clonotype: Relative to the germline gene, one junction end is altered; a read error may explain this. The genes are TRBV11-2 and TRBJ2-5; D not resolved. The CDR3 has 13 amino acids. Looked up from germline, CDR1 is SGHAT and CDR2 is FQNNGV. CDR3 loop: CASSQQDTATQCF. The CDR3 nucleotides are TGTGCCAGCAGCCAGCAAGATACGGCGACCCAGTGCTTC.

The sample holds many counts of this clonotype. This rearrangement joins TRBV7-8 to TRBJ1-2; no reliable D call. The CDR3 contains 16 residues. CDR1 is SGHVS, CDR2 FQNEAQ, per germline. Trimming removed 5 bases from V and 3 bases from J, with 19 bases in between. The CDR3: CASSLRATVRDYGYTF. CDR3 DNA sequence: TGTGCCAGCAGCCTAAGGGCTACCGTACGCGACTATGGCTACACCTTC. Full variable domain (missing parts from reference TRBV7-8 and TRBJ1-2): GAGVSQSPRYKVAKRGQDVALRCDPISGHVSLFWYQQALGQGPEFLTYFQNEAQLDKSGLPSDRFFAERPEGSVSTLKIQRTQQEDSAVYLCASSLRATVRDYGYTFGSGTRLTVV.

This clonotype showed up many times. The genes are TRBV24-1 and TRBJ1-5; a possible D gene is TRBD1 (5 bases). Trimming shortened V by 4 bases and J by 11 bases, and 14 bases separated the two germline ends. The germline V gene encodes CDR1 KGHDR and CDR2 SFDVKD. The CDR3 has 13 residues. In DNA, the CDR3 is TGTGCCACCAGTGACTCTCAGGGAGCCGCCCAGCATTTT. Translating it yields CATSDSQGAAQHF.

This clonotype was detected only a few times. The chain carries TRBV4-3 and TRBJ2-3; possible D gene TRBD1, 8 bases. The CDR3 spans 15 residues. CDR1 is LGHNA and CDR2 is YSLEER in the germline V gene. V was trimmed by 4 bases and J by 7 bases, leaving 18 bases between them. CDR3: CASSLSDREGNTQYF. The CDR3, as DNA: TGCGCCAGCAGCCTGTCGGACAGGGAGGGAAATACGCAGTATTTT.

This clonotype was seen ten or more times. The chain joins TRBV10-1 to TRBJ1-1; a possible D gene is TRBD1 (6 bases). The CDR3 is 16 amino acids. With 2 bases removed from V and 3 bases from J, the gap between germline ends came to 16 bases. Germline loops: CDR1 WNHNN, CDR2 SYGVQD (reference sequence). As DNA, the CDR3 is TGCGCCAGCAGTGAGATACAGGCGGAGGGGGACACTGAAGCTTTCTTT. It yields the protein CASSEIQAEGDTEAFF.

The CDR3 region has the DNA TGCAGTGCACGAGGACTAGCGGGGTCCAATGAGCAGTTCTTC. It specifies CSARGLAGSNEQFF. This rearrangement joins TRBV20-1 to TRBJ2-1; 12 bases align to TRBD2. The germline gives CDR1 DFQATT, CDR2 SNEGSKA (reference sequence). The CDR3 totals 14 residues. V lost 6 bases, J lost 6 bases, and 6 bases stayed unmatched.

This clonotype was detected many times. The chain has TRBV7-9 and TRBJ2-3, with TRBD2 identical over 12 bases. Germline CDR1 reads SEHNR; CDR2 reads FQNEAQ (reference sequence). The CDR3 runs to 16 residues. V lost 5 bases and J lost 4; bases outside the gene matches: 7. The CDR3 region is CASSQDLAGGPDTQYF. CDR3 in DNA: TGTGCCAGCAGCCAAGATCTAGCGGGAGGGCCAGATACGCAGTATTTT.

This clonotype has a count of ten or more. The rearrangement uses TRBV7-2 and TRBJ1-1; D unresolved. The CDR3 extends over 13 amino acids. Germline V CDR1 and CDR2: SGHTA, FQGNSA. V dropped 5 bases and J dropped 5 bases, with 12 bases sitting between them. CDR3 region: CASSRGPTTEAFF. In nucleotides, the CDR3 is TGTGCCAGCAGCCGAGGACCGACGACTGAAGCTTTCTTT.

This clonotype was found many times. This chain connects TRBV24-1 to TRBJ2-1, with D maybe TRBD1 (6 bases). The CDR3 is 14 amino acids. Trimming stripped 5 bases from V and 8 bases from J, with 15 bases between. Per germline, CDR1 KGHDR and CDR2 SFDVKD. CDR3 sequence: CATSVNREIDEQFF. CDR3 DNA: TGTGCCACCAGTGTGAACAGGGAGATCGATGAGCAGTTCTTC.

This clonotype has a count of ten or more. The chain joins TRBV3-1 to TRBJ2-5; 8 bases map to TRBD2. The ends lost 1 base at V and 4 bases at J; junction bases unmatched: 5. The CDR3 is made up of 15 amino acids. Germline loops: CDR1 LGHDT, CDR2 YNNKEL (reference sequence). The CDR3 region is CASSQGQRERETQYF. The CDR3 coding sequence is TGTGCCAGCAGCCAAGGGCAGCGGGAGAGAGAGACCCAGTACTTC.

The sample holds a few counts of this clonotype. The chain links TRBV20-1 to TRBJ2-7; possible D gene TRBD2, 5 bases. The CDR3 spans 12 residues. The germline gives CDR1 DFQATT, CDR2 SNEGSKA (reference sequence). The ends were cut back, 6 bases at V and 5 bases at J, with 14 bases in the middle. CDR3 in DNA: TGCAGTGCCTCGAGGGTTGGCCACGAGCAGTACTTC. It specifies CSASRVGHEQYF.

This clonotype has only a few counts. This chain joins TRBV18 and TRBJ1-1, with D possibly TRBD1 on 6 matching bases. Looked up from germline, CDR1 is KGHSH and CDR2 is LQKENI. V shed 4 bases and J shed 0 bases, with 9 bases lying between them. The CDR3 runs 14 residues. This CDR3 reads CASSRDILNTEAFF. CDR3 DNA sequence: TGTGCCAGCTCACGGGACATACTGAACACTGAAGCTTTCTTT.

This clonotype has just a few counts. This chain links TRBV6-2 or TRBV6-3 with TRBJ2-1; TRBD2 matches at 12 bases. V gave up 6 bases and J gave up 7 bases; unmatched junction bases: 10. Germline-derived CDR1 and CDR2 are MNHEY and SVGEGT. The CDR3 is 16 amino acids. The CDR3 loop reads CASRPPRTSGINEQFF. In DNA, the CDR3 is TGTGCCAGCAGACCCCCTCGGACTAGCGGGATAAATGAGCAGTTCTTC.

This clonotype was recorded a few times. The chain is built from TRBV30 and TRBJ2-7; TRBD2 agrees at 13 bases. The germline gives CDR1 GTSNPN, CDR2 SVGIG (reference sequence). CDR3 size: 17 residues. V lost 4 bases, J lost 2 bases, and 11 bases stayed unmatched. The CDR3 bases are TGTGCCTGGAATTGGGGCCGGACTAGCGGGAGTCCCTACGAGCAGTACTTC. This sequence encodes CAWNWGRTSGSPYEQYF.

CDR3 amino acids: CASSPGPTTPNPYNEQFF. As DNA, the CDR3 is TGTGCCAGCAGCCCGGGGCCGACTACCCCAAATCCCTACAATGAGCAGTTCTTC. J is TRBJ2-1 and V is TRBV5-5; either TRBD1 or TRBD2 may supply D (5 bases each). Germline CDR1 reads SGHKS; CDR2 reads YYEKEE (reference sequence). CDR3 size: 18 residues. Trimming cost V 4 bases and J 2 bases, with 22 bases left between them.